This entry is about one T cell receptor beta chain. This entry is derived from a study of blood T cell repertoires in COVID-19. Turning to the study itself: Sites in the United States, Italy and Spain provided acute and convalescent COVID-19 samples. PBMCs, B-cell-depleted T cells, or T cells were the source of the cDNA or gDNA that made up the material.

Per germline, CDR1 LNHNV and CDR2 YYDKDF (reference sequence). The V and J ends lost 0 bases and 0 bases respectively, with 11 bases between them. The CDR3 loop spans 16 amino acids. In the authors' workflow: For nucleated cells, counts were estimated from reference gene primer amplification. Sequenced by immunoSEQ multiplex PCR; TCRdb stores in-frame clones only, minus some. The V and J calls and clone size come from that table; D and trimming were worked out from the DNA. The sample carries about 280,000 clones, approximately 83% recorded once. This TCR was recovered from a woman in her 30s who had recovered from COVID-19. The chain links TRBV15 to TRBJ1-2; D ambiguous. The sequenced sample consisted of peripheral blood. The CDR3 sequence: CATSRDQMGANYGYTF. The DNA of the CDR3 is TGTGCCACCAGCAGAGATCAGATGGGAGCTAACTATGGCTACACCTTC.